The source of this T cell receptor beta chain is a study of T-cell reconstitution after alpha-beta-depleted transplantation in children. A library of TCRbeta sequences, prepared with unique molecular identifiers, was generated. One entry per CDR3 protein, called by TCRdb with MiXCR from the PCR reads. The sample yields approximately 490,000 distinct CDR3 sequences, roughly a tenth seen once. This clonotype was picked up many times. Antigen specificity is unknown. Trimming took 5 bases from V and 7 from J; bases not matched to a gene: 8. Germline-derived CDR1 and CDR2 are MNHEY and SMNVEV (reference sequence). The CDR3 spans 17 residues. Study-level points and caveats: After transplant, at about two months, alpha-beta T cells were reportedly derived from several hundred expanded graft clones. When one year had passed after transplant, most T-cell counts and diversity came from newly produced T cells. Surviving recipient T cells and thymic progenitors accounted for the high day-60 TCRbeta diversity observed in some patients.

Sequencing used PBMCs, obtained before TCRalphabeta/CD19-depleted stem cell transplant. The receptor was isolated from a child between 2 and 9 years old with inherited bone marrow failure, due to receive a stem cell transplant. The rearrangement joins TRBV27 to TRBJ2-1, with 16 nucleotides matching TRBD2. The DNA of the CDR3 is TGTGCCAGCAGTCCGGGACTAGCGGGAGGGCTCTGGAATGAGCAGTTCTTC. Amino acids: CASSPGLAGGLWNEQFF.